The clone carrying this T cell receptor beta chain appeared a few times. Its antigen remains unidentified. The sample is drawn from a study of cytomegalovirus exposure and HLA in healthy donors. Whole-study results and caveats: The study designated about 160 TCR beta chains cytomegalovirus-associated. As immune exposure information, only CMV serostatus was available.

The PCR made use of 60 Vbeta and 13 Jbeta primers. The table came from immunoSEQ multiplex PCR; TCRdb's copy has only in-frame clones and leaves some out. This sample yields around 280,000 clones, of which approximately 90% are seen a single time; less than 2.5% belongs to the top ten. V dropped 4 bases and J dropped 5; count of bases not matched to a gene: 6. Per germline, CDR1 MNHNS and CDR2 SASEGT. The CDR3 is 15 residues long. This clonotype was sampled from a woman between 18 and 29 years old in good health and CMV-seronegative. The material sequenced was PBMCs. This chain uses TRBV6-1 with TRBJ2-7; 12 nucleotides agree with TRBD1. In nucleotides, the CDR3 is TGTGCCAGCAGTGCCGGGACAGGGGGCACGGACGAGCAGTACTTC. The encoded protein is CASSAGTGGTDEQYF.